The clone carrying this TCR beta chain has just a few counts. Antigen specificity is unknown. Trimming left V 4 bases short and J 5 bases short, with 9 bases between. The CDR3 has 13 amino acids. CDR1 and CDR2 (germline): SGHNT, YYREEE (reference sequence). This sample was taken from a study of identical twins. Whole-study findings and limits: The study drew conclusions from cross-sectional statistical analysis, not from following the same donors. For cord blood, abundant beta clonotypes had fewer insertions, unlike memory repertoires, which showed none.

A universal primer site was added by template switching, and unique molecular identifiers were carried by the cDNA. One entry per CDR3 protein results from TCRdb running MiXCR on the 5' RACE reads. The repertoire holds about 260,000 distinct CDR3 sequences, with around 6.6% as singletons. The same data also contributed to another study, on yellow fever vaccine responses in identical twins. From that paper: The authors reported partly convergent, partly personalized vaccine responses in identical twins.

The TCR sequence derives from a woman under 30 in good health. The genes are TRBV5-4 and TRBJ2-2; D is possibly TRBD1 (6 bases). Input material: memory (CD45RO+) T cells sorted from blood. CDR3 sequence (DNA): TGTGCCAGCAGCCAGGACAGTACCGGGGAGCTGTTTTTT. This gives the protein CASSQDSTGELFF.